This entry features one TCR beta chain sequence. The antigen remains undetermined. These data come from a study of cytomegalovirus exposure and HLA in healthy donors. Study context: The approximately 100 million unique TCR beta sequences, from some 170 million T cells, were found by an earlier analysis. Early released data comprised around 80 million unique TCRs from HLA-typed donors. General observations from the study: It was reportedly the case that the classifier diagnosed cytomegalovirus status with high specificity and sensitivity. TCR beta sequences reportedly predicted most subjects' HLA-A and HLA-B alleles accurately.

PCR involved 60 Vbeta and 13 Jbeta primers. Using immunoSEQ multiplex PCR, the repertoire was profiled, and TCRdb retains in-frame clones only, with some absent. Of around 130,000 clones listed, 65% to 90% are singletons. V lost 5 bases, J lost 0 bases, and 7 bases stayed unmatched. The V gene's germline CDR1 is MGHDK and CDR2 SYGVNS. CDR3 length: 15 amino acids. The V gene is TRBV25-1, the J gene TRBJ2-7; 7 nucleotides align to TRBD1. Sequencing was done on a sample of PBMCs. The source is a man between 18 and 35 years old in good health and CMV-seronegative. The CDR3 bases are TGTGCCAGCAGTCCCGCCGGGACAGTCTCCTACGAGCAGTACTTC. This translates into CASSPAGTVSYEQYF.